The clone carrying this TCR beta chain was picked up many times. What it binds is unknown. Separate alpha and beta amplification began at the second PCR step. Overnight CMV lysate stimulation of fresh PBMCs defined donor CMV status by CD4+ IFNgamma. The data were taken from a study of naive and memory T cell subsets. Study outcomes and limitations: In CD4 and CD8 cells, diversity dropped from naive through EMRA.

Both TRBC1 and TRBC2 were covered by a beta constant-region primer of two equimolar oligonucleotides. The ligated cDNA underwent four PCR rounds using SP2 and nested alpha and beta constant-region primers. Ligation attached a single-stranded oligonucleotide with a 12-nucleotide UMI and the SP2 primer to the cDNA 3' end. In TCRdb, the UMI-ligation and nested PCR reads were re-called with MiXCR into one record per CDR3 protein. Found here are some 80,000 distinct CDR3 sequences, over 9% of them singletons; the top ten hold 1.2%. Deletions cut 6 bases from V and 5 bases from J, with 26 bases between. This CDR3 contains 17 residues. The germline CDR1 and CDR2 sequences are MDHEN and SYDVKM.

The sequencing sample was made of naive CD8+ T cells from blood. This TCR came from a human donor in good health. The chain has TRBV28 and TRBJ2-7; D possibly corresponds to TRBD1 (6 bases). The CDR3 DNA sequence: TGTGCCAGCAGGGAGACCCCTTACAGGGAAACCTACGACGAGCAGTACTTC. This translates into CASRETPYRETYDEQYF.